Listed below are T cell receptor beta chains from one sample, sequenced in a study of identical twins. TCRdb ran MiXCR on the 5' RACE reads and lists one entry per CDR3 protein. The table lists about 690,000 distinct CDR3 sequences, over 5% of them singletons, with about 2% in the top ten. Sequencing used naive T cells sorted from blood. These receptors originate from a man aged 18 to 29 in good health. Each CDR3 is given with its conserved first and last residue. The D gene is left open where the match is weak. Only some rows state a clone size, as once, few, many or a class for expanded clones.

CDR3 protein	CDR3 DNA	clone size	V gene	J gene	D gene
CATSRDMAAIASGELFF	TGTGCCACCAGCAGAGATATGGCAGCTATTGCCAGCGGGGAGCTGTTTTTT	.	TRBV15	TRBJ2-2	.
CASQREWGNEQFF	TGTGCCAGCCAGCGGGAGTGGGGGAATGAGCAGTTCTTC	.	TRBV6-1	TRBJ2-1	TRBD2
CSVEGAGVDRELFF	TGCAGCGTTGAAGGAGCGGGAGTTGATCGGGAGCTGTTTTTT	many	TRBV29-1	TRBJ2-2	TRBD2
CASSIRLLYEQYF	TGTGCCAGCAGCATCCGACTCCTGTACGAGCAGTACTTC	many	TRBV4-2	TRBJ2-7	.
CASTVGRGYTF	TGTGCCAGCACCGTCGGACGTGGCTACACCTTC	few	TRBV12-3/TRBV12-4	TRBJ1-2	.
CASSLSGTVGQPQHF	TGTGCCAGCAGTTTATCCGGGACAGTCGGTCAGCCCCAGCATTTT	many	TRBV12-3/TRBV12-4	TRBJ1-5	TRBD1
CATSGSRNEQFF	TGTGCCACCTCAGGGAGTCGGAATGAGCAGTTCTTC	many	TRBV15	TRBJ2-1	.
CASSDTSGRAKTQYF	TGTGCCAGCAGCGATACTAGCGGGAGGGCCAAGACCCAGTACTTC	few	TRBV11-2	TRBJ2-5	TRBD2
CARKETQYF	TGTGCCAGAAAAGAGACCCAGTACTTC	many	TRBV12-3/TRBV12-4	TRBJ2-5	.
CASSPGHSTGTDTQYF	TGTGCCAGCAGCCCGGGACACAGCACGGGCACAGATACGCAGTATTTT	many	TRBV9	TRBJ2-3	.
CASSGPWQGLQPQHF	TGTGCCAGCAGTGGTCCCTGGCAGGGTCTGCAGCCCCAGCATTTT	.	TRBV2	TRBJ1-5	.
CASSGLAATSSYNEQFF	TGTGCCAGCTCCGGACTAGCGGCTACCAGCTCCTACAATGAGCAGTTCTTC	.	TRBV27	TRBJ2-1	TRBD2
CASSQTSGRGSYNEQFF	TGTGCCAGCAGCCAGACCAGCGGGAGGGGTTCCTACAATGAGCAGTTCTTC	many	TRBV3-1	TRBJ2-1	TRBD2
CASSFRSWTSGESTDTQYF	TGTGCCAGCAGTTTCCGTAGTTGGACTAGCGGCGAAAGCACAGATACGCAGTATTTT	once	TRBV27	TRBJ2-3	TRBD2
CASSIWSGEESPLHF	TGCGCCAGCAGTATATGGAGCGGCGAGGAATCACCCCTCCACTTT	many	TRBV5-1	TRBJ1-6	.
CSASGRAAYEQYF	TGCAGTGCTAGCGGGAGGGCCGCCTACGAGCAGTACTTC	many	TRBV20-1	TRBJ2-7	TRBD2
CSVDGLAGDRPYEQYF	TGCAGCGTCGATGGACTAGCGGGAGATCGGCCCTACGAGCAGTACTTC	.	TRBV29-1	TRBJ2-7	TRBD2
CASSGPPGLYYNEQFF	TGTGCCAGCAGCGGACCGCCGGGACTTTACTACAATGAGCAGTTCTTC	.	TRBV9	TRBJ2-1	.
CASSTLSGSSYEQYF	TGTGCCAGCAGCACACTTAGCGGAAGCTCCTACGAGCAGTACTTC	.	TRBV11-2	TRBJ2-7	.
CASSSPAVRQSPDTQYF	TGTGCCAGCAGCTCTCCCGCTGTGAGACAGAGTCCAGATACGCAGTATTTT	.	TRBV5-6	TRBJ2-3	.
CASSLGSLVLAGLDEQFF	TGCGCCAGCAGCTTGGGCTCTCTCGTTCTAGCGGGATTGGATGAGCAGTTCTTC	many	TRBV5-1	TRBJ2-1	TRBD2
CASSPPLGFTDTQYF	TGTGCCAGCAGTCCTCCATTAGGGTTCACAGATACGCAGTATTTT	.	TRBV12-3/TRBV12-4	TRBJ2-3	.
CSAKLTGQGTGQYF	TGCAGTGCTAAATTGACGGGACAGGGGACCGGGCAGTACTTC	many	TRBV20-1	TRBJ2-7	TRBD1
CASSVGRAASYNEQFF	TGTGCCAGCAGCGTTGGGCGAGCGGCTTCCTACAATGAGCAGTTCTTC	.	TRBV9	TRBJ2-1	.
CASSLSRMNTEAFF	TGTGCCAGCAGTTTATCCCGGATGAACACTGAAGCTTTCTTT	.	TRBV12-3/TRBV12-4	TRBJ1-1	.
CASSYWGTGRETQYF	TGTGCCAGCAGTTACTGGGGGACAGGGAGGGAGACCCAGTACTTC	.	TRBV6-5	TRBJ2-5	TRBD1
CASSQDGSGSNEQFF	TGCGCCAGCAGCCAAGATGGCAGCGGGAGCAATGAGCAGTTCTTC	few	TRBV4-1	TRBJ2-1	TRBD2
CASSLSRAENTDTQYF	TGTGCCAGCAGTTTATCGAGAGCGGAAAACACAGATACGCAGTATTTT	many	TRBV12-3/TRBV12-4	TRBJ2-3	.
CASSPGTVEETQYF	TGTGCCAGCAGTCCCGGGACAGTAGAAGAGACCCAGTACTTC	.	TRBV11-1	TRBJ2-5	TRBD1
CASSFAGVFGYTF	TGTGCCAGCAGCTTCGCTGGGGTTTTCGGCTACACCTTC	.	TRBV7-9	TRBJ1-2	.
CSAREGRGPTYNEQFF	TGCAGTGCTAGAGAAGGTCGGGGCCCTACCTACAATGAGCAGTTCTTC	many	TRBV20-1	TRBJ2-1	.
CASSRTVSGNTIYF	TGTGCCAGCAGCCGTACAGTCTCCGGAAACACCATATATTTT	few	TRBV7-6	TRBJ1-3	.
CASSQEDGNQPQHF	TGCGCCAGCAGCCAAGAGGACGGCAATCAGCCCCAGCATTTT	.	TRBV4-1	TRBJ1-5	.
CASSLARSERTYEQYF	TGTGCCAGCAGCTTAGCGCGTAGCGAACGGACCTACGAGCAGTACTTC	many	TRBV7-2	TRBJ2-7	.
CASSQATGETQYF	TGTGCCAGCAGCCAAGCGACGGGAGAGACCCAGTACTTC	many	TRBV4-2	TRBJ2-5	.
CSAGTGYNEQFF	TGCAGCGCCGGGACAGGCTACAATGAGCAGTTCTTC	many	TRBV29-1	TRBJ2-1	TRBD1
CASSLAAHKNTEAFF	TGTGCCAGCAGCTTAGCGGCCCATAAGAACACTGAAGCTTTCTTT	.	TRBV13	TRBJ1-1	.
CAISEPQGGSVENIQYF	TGTGCCATCAGTGAGCCACAGGGAGGGTCGGTGGAAAACATTCAGTACTTC	many	TRBV10-3	TRBJ2-4	.
CASSLQAAGEVVNEQFF	TGCGCCAGCAGCCTTCAGGCGGCGGGAGAAGTAGTCAATGAGCAGTTCTTC	few	TRBV5-1	TRBJ2-1	TRBD2
CASSQVGLSGNTIYF	TGCGCCAGCAGCCAAGTGGGTCTCTCTGGAAACACCATATATTTT	few	TRBV4-1	TRBJ1-3	.
CASSRDSGIQPQHF	TGTGCCAGCAGTCGGGACAGCGGTATCCAGCCCCAGCATTTT	.	TRBV12-3/TRBV12-4	TRBJ1-5	TRBD1
CASIEEEGDTQYF	TGTGCCAGCATAGAGGAGGAAGGAGATACGCAGTATTTT	.	TRBV12-3/TRBV12-4	TRBJ2-3	.
CSVVSAAGTEAFF	TGCAGCGTTGTCTCGGCCGCGGGCACTGAAGCTTTCTTT	many	TRBV29-1	TRBJ1-1	.
CASSLGGQTQYF	TGCGCCAGCAGCTTGGGCGGTCAGACCCAGTACTTC	many	TRBV11-2	TRBJ2-5	.
CASSLGGQWRTGELFF	TGTGCCAGCAGTTTAGGCGGACAGTGGCGGACCGGGGAGCTGTTTTTT	many	TRBV12-3/TRBV12-4	TRBJ2-2	.
CASSHVDRTPYNEQFF	TGCGCCAGCAGCCACGTGGACCGAACCCCCTACAATGAGCAGTTCTTC	many	TRBV4-1	TRBJ2-1	.
CASSPPGAANTGELFF	TGCGCCAGCAGCCCCCCTGGGGCGGCGAACACCGGGGAGCTGTTTTTT	.	TRBV5-1	TRBJ2-2	.
CASSLVPGGTEAFF	TGCGCCAGCAGCTTGGTGCCTGGAGGCACTGAAGCTTTCTTT	few	TRBV5-1	TRBJ1-1	.
CSARDIGTGGSYNEQFF	TGCAGTGCTAGGGACATCGGGACAGGGGGCTCCTACAATGAGCAGTTCTTC	few	TRBV20-1	TRBJ2-1	TRBD1